The 25 T cell receptor beta chains presented below share a single source sample, sequenced in a study of vaccination and CD4 T cells after COVID-19. The Oncomine TCR Beta short-read assay generated sequence data from the DNA of cultured CD4+ T cells. DNA came from CD4+ T cells after culture. Each CDR3 protein gets one entry after TCRdb re-called the PCR reads with MiXCR. The data show thousands of distinct CDR3 sequences, less than 35% seen once. Treatment specified: approximately nine-day PBMC culture with coronavirus spike peptide pools or control peptides (ViraFEST assay). The unexposed donor's CD4+ T cells were collected before the COVID-19 pandemic (2011-2018). No antigens are known for them. Sequenced: CD4+ T cells from blood, cultured in vitro. The receptors were gathered from a human donor in good health.

By share, this clonotype counts as medium-sized (0.01 to 0.1%). The J gene is TRBJ1-2, the V gene TRBV7-6, with D uncertain. CDR1 SGHVS and CDR2 FNYEAQ come from the germline V gene. Trimming cost V 0 bases and J 4 bases, with 6 bases left between them. This CDR3 has 13 amino acids. The CDR3 DNA is TGTGCCAGCAGCTTAGCGGAAGGCTATGGCTACACCTTC. It is translated as CASSLAEGYGYTF.

The chain carries TRBV24-1 and TRBJ2-3, with 15 bases identical to TRBD2. Trimming at V came to 7 bases and at J to 4 bases, leaving 5 bases not matched to a gene. The germline V gene has CDR1 KGHDR and CDR2 SFDVKD. The CDR3 is 16 residues long. The CDR3 here is CATSLGLAGGADTQYF. CDR3 coding DNA: TGTGCCACCAGCCTGGGACTAGCGGGAGGTGCAGATACGCAGTATTTT.

In this sample, this clonotype turned up a few times. The chain has TRBV4-2 and TRBJ2-2; 7 positions agree with TRBD2. The V segment lost 4 bases and the J segment 4 bases; nucleotides outside the gene matches: 3. CDR1 is LGHNA and CDR2 is YNFKEQ in the germline V gene. This CDR3 has 14 residues. CDR3 DNA sequence: TGTGCCAGCAGCCCGGGACTATCCACCGGGGAGCTGTTTTTT. Protein sequence: CASSPGLSTGELFF.

The rearrangement joins TRBV6-5 to TRBJ1-2; D is unclear. Germline values: CDR1 MNHEY, CDR2 SVGAGI. The CDR3 extends over 15 amino acids. V was pared by 8 bases and J by 4 bases, with 20 bases between. The CDR3: CASCYYTRSSYGYTF. The CDR3, as DNA: TGTGCCAGCTGCTACTACACCCGTTCCTCCTATGGCTACACCTTC.

The V and J genes are TRBV5-8 and TRBJ2-2; no clear D gene. Trimming stripped 4 bases from V and 1 base from J, with 11 bases between. The CDR3 covers 15 residues. Per germline, CDR1 SGHTS and CDR2 YDEGEE. The CDR3 sequence is CASSLEVRNTGELFF. In DNA form, the CDR3 reads TGTGCCAGCAGCCTCGAGGTCCGGAACACCGGGGAGCTGTTTTTT.

The CDR3 is CASSSQGGSYEQYF. The CDR3 DNA follows: TGTGCCAGCAGCTCACAGGGGGGCTCCTACGAGCAGTACTTC. This rearrangement joins TRBV2 to TRBJ2-7; 8 nucleotides match TRBD1. The germline V gene has CDR1 SNHLY and CDR2 FYNNEI. The V and J ends lost 6 bases and 0 bases, in that order; junction bases with no gene match: 4. The CDR3 runs 14 residues. Supplemented by reference TRBV2 and TRBJ2-7, the full variable domain reads EPEVTQTPSHQVTQMGQEVILRCVPISNHLYFYWYRQILGQKVEFLVSFYNNEISEKSEIFDDQFSVERPDGSNFTLKIRSTKLEDSAMYFCASSSQGGSYEQYFGPGTRLTVT.

The chain employs TRBV28 and TRBJ1-1; TRBD1 is a possible D gene (5 bases). The germline gives CDR1 MDHEN, CDR2 SYDVKM. CDR3 length: 15 residues. The V gene lost 4 bases and the J gene lost 10 bases, with 22 bases spanning the gap. CDR3 nucleotide sequence: TGTGCCAGCAGTTCTACCCCGGGACTCCCGTTTGCAGCTTTCTTT. It codes for CASSSTPGLPFAAFF.

This chain connects TRBV28 to TRBJ2-7; D gene uncertain. The V gene lost 5 bases and the J gene lost 0 bases, with 11 bases spanning the gap. The CDR3 is made up of 14 amino acids. From germline, CDR1 is MDHEN and CDR2 SYDVKM. CDR3 sequence: CASSLPESSYEQYF. CDR3 DNA: TGTGCCAGCAGTCTGCCGGAGAGCTCCTACGAGCAGTACTTC. The whole variable domain, filled in from reference TRBV28 and TRBJ2-7, reads DVKVTQSSRYLVKRTGEKVFLECVQDMDHENMFWYRQDPGLGLRLIYFSYDVKMKEKGDIPEGYSVSREKKERFSLILESASTNQTSMYLCASSLPESSYEQYFGPGTRLTVT.

This clonotype turned up a few times. The chain joins TRBV4-3 to TRBJ2-5; possible D gene TRBD1, 6 bases. The V end lost 4 bases, the J end lost 5 bases, and 23 bases lay between the germline ends. Per germline, CDR1 LGHNA and CDR2 YSLEER. This CDR3 is built from 17 residues. The CDR3 DNA sequence: TGCGCCAGCAGCCGAAATGGGCTACAGGGAATCGAGGAGACCCAGTACTTC. Its translation: CASSRNGLQGIEETQYF.

Relative to its sample, this clonotype is medium-sized. This chain links TRBV25-1 with TRBJ1-2, with D possibly TRBD1 on 6 matching bases. The CDR3 loop spans 14 amino acids. Trimming cost V 4 bases and J 5 bases, with 14 bases left between them. The V gene's germline CDR1 is MGHDK and CDR2 SYGVNS. CDR3 sequence (DNA): TGTGCCAGCAGTGTCGAGGGGCAGGGGTATGGCTACACCTTC. This encodes CASSVEGQGYGYTF.

The rearrangement links TRBV30 to TRBJ1-1; D gene uncertain. V dropped 1 base and J dropped 6 bases, with 9 bases sitting between them. Germline CDR1 is GTSNPN and CDR2 is SVGIG (reference sequence). This CDR3 contains 12 residues. CDR3 sequence reads: CAWSAGGPEAFF. As DNA, the CDR3 is TGTGCCTGGAGTGCGGGCGGCCCTGAAGCTTTCTTT.

Remarks on this clonotype: The junction and the germline gene differ at one end; a read error may be behind it. The rearrangement links TRBV20-1 to TRBJ1-2; TRBD1 might be the D (5 bases). The germline V gene encodes CDR1 DFQATT and CDR2 SNEGSKA (reference sequence). There are 13 residues in the CDR3. In DNA form, the CDR3 reads TGCAGTGCTCCCGCGGGGGGTAACTATGGCCACACCTTC. It specifies CSAPAGGNYGHTF.

This clonotype was detected a few times. The CDR3 sequence: CASSATRTSKGFYLGAFF. The CDR3 DNA reads TGTGCCAGTAGTGCTACCAGGACCTCTAAGGGGTTTTACCTGGGAGCTTTCTTT. J is TRBJ1-1 and V is TRBV19; D is possibly TRBD1 (5 bases). The CDR3 has 18 residues. Germline CDR1 LNHDA, CDR2 SQIVND (reference sequence). Trimming took off 5 bases at V and 10 bases at J, with 32 bases between the two ends. Full variable domain (missing parts from reference TRBV19 and TRBJ1-1): DGGITQSPKYLFRKEGQNVTLSCEQNLNHDAMYWYRQDPGQGLRLIYYSQIVNDFQKGDIAEGYSVSREKKESFPLTVTSAQKNPTAFYLCASSATRTSKGFYLGAFFGQGTRLTVV.

The V call is TRBV30, the J call TRBJ1-2, with 8 positions matching TRBD1. In germline, CDR1 is GTSNPN, CDR2 SVGIG (reference sequence). V lost 3 bases, J lost 5 bases, and 2 bases stayed unmatched. CDR3 length: 12 residues. The CDR3 DNA follows: TGTGCCTGGAGCAGACAGGGGTATGGCTACACCTTC. This encodes CAWSRQGYGYTF.

The genes are TRBV6-2 or TRBV6-3 and TRBJ2-7, with D possibly matching TRBD1 (6 bases). The CDR3 extends over 14 amino acids. Germline loops: CDR1 MNHEY, CDR2 SVGEGT. The V and J ends lost 5 bases and 1 base respectively, with 12 bases between them. The CDR3 coding sequence is TGTGCCAGCAGTATCTCGGACAGTTCCTACGAGCAGTACTTC. It translates to CASSISDSSYEQYF.

This sequence joins TRBV19 and TRBJ1-2, with TRBD1 identical over 8 bases. CDR1 and CDR2 (germline): LNHDA, SQIVND (reference sequence). V shed 8 bases, J shed 3 bases, and the junction held 5 bases outside the gene matches. This CDR3 contains 13 residues. The CDR3 region has the DNA TGTGCCAGTTGGACAGGGAGTTACTATGGCTACACCTTC. Translation: CASWTGSYYGYTF. Supplemented by reference TRBV19 and TRBJ1-2, the full variable domain reads DGGITQSPKYLFRKEGQNVTLSCEQNLNHDAMYWYRQDPGQGLRLIYYSQIVNDFQKGDIAEGYSVSREKKESFPLTVTSAQKNPTAFYLCASWTGSYYGYTFGSGTRLTVV.

The rearrangement joins TRBV10-3 to TRBJ2-7; TRBD2 aligns across 10 bases. Germline assignment: CDR1 ENHRY and CDR2 SYGVKD. The CDR3 totals 14 residues. The V and J ends lost 4 bases and 3 bases, in that order; junction bases with no gene match: 3. The CDR3 DNA follows: TGTGCCATCAGTGCGGCTAGCGGGAGCTACGAGCAGTACTTC. Encoded protein: CAISAASGSYEQYF.

This rearrangement joins TRBV5-8 to TRBJ2-6; the D gene is possibly TRBD2 (5 bases). The CDR3 is 15 amino acids. Germline CDR1 is SGHTS and CDR2 is YDEGEE. Trimming stripped 4 bases from V and 0 bases from J, with 8 bases between. The CDR3 protein is CASSRRGSGANVLTF. Written as DNA, the CDR3 is TGTGCCAGCAGCCGCCGGGGCTCTGGGGCCAACGTCCTGACTTTC.

CDR3 residues: CASSLGVRTGNEQYF. CDR3 sequence (DNA): TGTGCCAGCAGCCTAGGAGTCAGGACAGGGAACGAGCAGTACTTC. This rearrangement joins TRBV7-3 to TRBJ2-7; 8 nucleotides match TRBD1. The CDR3 extends over 15 amino acids. The germline CDR1 and CDR2 sequences are SGHTA and FQGTGA. V lost 5 bases to trimming and J lost 5 bases; unmatched junction nucleotides: 11.

The sample holds a few counts of this clonotype. V and J are TRBV7-2 and TRBJ2-7, with 11 bases that match TRBD2. Germline CDR1 reads SGHTA; CDR2 reads FQGNSA. V shed 3 bases, J shed 1 base, and the junction held 5 bases outside the gene matches. The CDR3 runs 16 residues. CDR3 in amino acids: CASSFSRLAGSYEQYF. The CDR3 DNA is TGTGCCAGCAGCTTCAGCCGACTAGCGGGGTCCTACGAGCAGTACTTC.

In the case of this clonotype: One end of the junction varies from germline; a read error may be responsible. The genes are TRBV28 and TRBJ2-1, with TRBD2 identical over 9 bases. This CDR3 is 15 amino acids long. CDR1 and CDR2 (germline): MDHEN, SYDVKM. CDR3 residues: CASSFIGLAGSTWLF. Written as DNA, the CDR3 is TGTGCCAGCAGTTTTATCGGGCTAGCGGGATCGACTTGGCTCTTC.

This clonotype has only a few counts. V usage is TRBV7-2 and J usage is TRBJ2-2; 9 nucleotides line up with TRBD2. The junction had 1 base not matched to a gene; V was cut back by 6 bases and J by 2 bases. The CDR3 loop spans 14 amino acids. In germline, CDR1 is SGHTA, CDR2 FQGNSA. CDR3 DNA sequence: TGTGCCAGCAGACTAGCGGGTAACACCGGGGAGCTGTTTTTT. It encodes CASRLAGNTGELFF.

This clonotype appeared a few times. The CDR3 DNA is TGTGCCAGTAACCGGGACAGATATGGCTACACCTTC. This gives the protein CASNRDRYGYTF. This rearrangement joins TRBV28 to TRBJ1-2; 7 bases are a match to TRBD1. The CDR3 consists of 12 residues. The J segment lost 5 bases and the V segment lost 9 bases, leaving 6 bases of the junction unmatched. CDR1 and CDR2 from the germline V gene are MDHEN and SYDVKM.

This clonotype was seen only a few times. The rearrangement links TRBV6-1 to TRBJ1-1, with D uncertain. V gave up 5 bases and J gave up 1 base, with 11 bases separating them. This CDR3 spans 14 amino acids. CDR1 and CDR2 (germline): MNHNS, SASEGT. This CDR3 reads CASSLAPTNTEAFF. The DNA for the CDR3 is TGTGCCAGCAGTCTCGCCCCTACGAACACTGAAGCTTTCTTT.

The V gene is TRBV12-3 or TRBV12-4, the J gene TRBJ1-1, with unresolved D. This CDR3 region has 13 residues. The germline V and J ends were trimmed by 7 bases and 2 bases, with 11 bases remaining between them. The CDR3 loop reads CASKVSSNTEAFF. CDR3 bases: TGTGCCAGCAAGGTATCATCCAACACTGAAGCTTTCTTT.